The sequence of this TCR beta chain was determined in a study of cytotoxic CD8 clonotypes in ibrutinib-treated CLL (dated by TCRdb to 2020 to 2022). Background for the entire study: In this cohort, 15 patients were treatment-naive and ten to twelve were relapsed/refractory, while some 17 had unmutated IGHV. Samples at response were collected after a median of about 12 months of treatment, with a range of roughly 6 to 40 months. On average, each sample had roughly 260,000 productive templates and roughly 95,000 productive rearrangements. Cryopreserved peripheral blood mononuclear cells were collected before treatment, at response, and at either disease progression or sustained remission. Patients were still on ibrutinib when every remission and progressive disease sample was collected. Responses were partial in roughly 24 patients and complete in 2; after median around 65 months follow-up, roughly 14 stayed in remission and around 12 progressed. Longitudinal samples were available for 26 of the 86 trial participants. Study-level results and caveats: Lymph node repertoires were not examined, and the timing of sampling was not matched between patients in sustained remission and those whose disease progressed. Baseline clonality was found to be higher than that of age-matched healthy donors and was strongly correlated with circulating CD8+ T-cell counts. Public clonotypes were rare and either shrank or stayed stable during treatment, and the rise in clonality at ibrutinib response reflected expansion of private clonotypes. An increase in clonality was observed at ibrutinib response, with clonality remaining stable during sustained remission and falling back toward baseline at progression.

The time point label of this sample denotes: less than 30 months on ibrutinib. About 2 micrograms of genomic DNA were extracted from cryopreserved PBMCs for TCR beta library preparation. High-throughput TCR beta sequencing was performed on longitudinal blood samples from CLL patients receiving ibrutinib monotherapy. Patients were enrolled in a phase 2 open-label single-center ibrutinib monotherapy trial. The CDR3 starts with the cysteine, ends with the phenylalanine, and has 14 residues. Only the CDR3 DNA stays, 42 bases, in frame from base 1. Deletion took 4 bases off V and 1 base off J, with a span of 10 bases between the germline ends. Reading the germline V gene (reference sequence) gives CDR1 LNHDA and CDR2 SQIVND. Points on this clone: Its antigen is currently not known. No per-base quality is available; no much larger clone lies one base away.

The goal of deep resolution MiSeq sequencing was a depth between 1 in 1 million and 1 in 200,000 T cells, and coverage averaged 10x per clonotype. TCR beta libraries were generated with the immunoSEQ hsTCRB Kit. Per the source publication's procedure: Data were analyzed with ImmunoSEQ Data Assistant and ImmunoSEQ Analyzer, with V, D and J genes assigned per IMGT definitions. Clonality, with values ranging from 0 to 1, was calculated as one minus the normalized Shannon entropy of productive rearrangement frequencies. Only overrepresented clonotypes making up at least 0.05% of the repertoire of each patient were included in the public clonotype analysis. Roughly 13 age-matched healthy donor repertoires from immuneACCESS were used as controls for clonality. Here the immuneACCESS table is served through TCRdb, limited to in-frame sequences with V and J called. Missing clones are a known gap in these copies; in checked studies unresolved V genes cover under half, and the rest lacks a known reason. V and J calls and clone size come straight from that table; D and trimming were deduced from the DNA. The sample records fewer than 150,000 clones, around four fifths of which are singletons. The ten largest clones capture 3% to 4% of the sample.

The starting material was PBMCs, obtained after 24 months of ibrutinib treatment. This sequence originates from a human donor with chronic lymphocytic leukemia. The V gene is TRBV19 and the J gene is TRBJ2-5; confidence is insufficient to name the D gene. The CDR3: CASSSPGPQETQYF. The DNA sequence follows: TGTGCCAGTAGTAGCCCAGGCCCCCAAGAGACCCAGTACTTC.